The text below deals with one TCR beta chain. Its antigen remains unidentified. An even split of each subset's genomic DNA across several immunoSEQ plates was performed. Sorted-subset replicate PCR reactions contained 200 to 250 ng DNA, corresponding to about 30,000 T cell genomes. Profiling relied on immunoSEQ multiplex PCR, and the TCRdb table lists in-frame clones only, not all of them. The sample includes over a million clones, approximately 98% of them seen just once. This entry is derived from a study of shared clonotypes between healthy human individuals. Germline CDR1 and CDR2: MDHEN and SYDVKM. Between the trimmed V and J ends, which lost 4 bases and 4 bases, there was a span of 13 bases. This CDR3 comprises 14 residues. CD45RA+ naive and CD45RA-negative memory subsets were separated from CD4+ cells. Study-level points and caveats: Sharing across four donors was seen in 4% to 6.5% of naive CD4 clonotypes.

The sample was naive CD4+ T cells sorted from blood. Specified subset: CD45RA+ positively selected. J is TRBJ1-2 and V is TRBV28, with D unresolved. This TCR derives from a man aged 25 to 40 in good health. In DNA, the CDR3 is TGTGCCAGCAGTTCAGCCCCGACACTCTATGGCTACACCTTC. It encodes CASSSAPTLYGYTF.